This is a list of T cell receptor beta chains from one sample in a study of OX40 agonist ivuxolimab in advanced cancers. The repertoire was sequenced with immunoSEQ multiplex PCR; TCRdb's copy has only in-frame clones and lacks some. This sample carries 20,000 to 25,000 clones, about 83% of them seen once, and the ten largest clones take more than 6.5%. Sequencing used CD4+ or CD8+ T cells sorted from blood, obtained in a trial of the OX40 agonist ivuxolimab. Every receptor here comes from an adult with an advanced solid tumor such as melanoma, head and neck, liver or kidney cancer. CDR3s include the opening cysteine and the closing phenylalanine or tryptophan. The order of the fields is clone size, D gene, J gene, V gene, CDR3 protein, CDR3 DNA. The D gene is left open where the match is weak. The size entry is marked missing in some rows and otherwise reads once, few, many or a size class.

-,-,TRBJ2-3,TRBV4-3,CASSQDRAGSTDTQYF,TGCGCCAGCAGCCAAGATAGGGCAGGCAGCACAGATACGCAGTATTTT
-,-,TRBJ1-2,TRBV4-3,CASSQVLGYGGYTF,TGCGCCAGCAGCCAAGTTCTGGGGTACGGTGGCTACACCTTC
-,TRBD2,TRBJ2-1,TRBV2,CASSESPSGGPSSYNEQFF,TGTGCCAGCAGTGAGTCCCCTAGCGGGGGACCGAGCTCCTACAATGAGCAGTTCTTC
-,TRBD1,TRBJ2-3,TRBV5-5,CASSLRQGATDTQYF,TGTGCCAGCAGCTTGCGACAGGGGGCAACAGATACGCAGTATTTT
-,-,TRBJ2-3,TRBV2,CAAHVDPTSLDTQYF,TGTGCCGCCCATGTGGATCCCACGAGTTTGGATACGCAGTATTTT
-,-,TRBJ2-1,TRBV19,CASSAPRRGVAYNEQFF,TGTGCCAGTAGTGCTCCCCGGCGCGGGGTAGCCTACAATGAGCAGTTCTTC
-,-,TRBJ1-6,TRBV4-3,CASSQGTGANSPLHF,TGCGCCAGCAGCCAGGGTACCGGGGCCAATTCACCCCTCCACTTT
few,-,TRBJ1-5,TRBV5-6,CASSLVSAPANQHF,TGTGCCAGCAGCTTGGTGTCAGCCCCTGCCAACCAGCATTTT
once,-,TRBJ2-1,TRBV7-2,CASSLEGGAAYEQFF,TGTGCCAGCAGCTTAGAGGGGGGCGCGGCGTATGAGCAGTTCTTC
-,-,TRBJ1-4,TRBV19,CASSMGVATNEKLFF,TGTGCCAGTAGCATGGGTGTTGCAACTAATGAAAAACTGTTTTTT
-,TRBD1,TRBJ1-6,TRBV6-5,CASSYSGQGRGSPLHF,TGTGCCAGCAGTTACTCGGGACAGGGAAGGGGTTCACCCCTCCACTTT
-,-,TRBJ2-3,TRBV4-3,CASSQGTREPSTDTQYF,TGCGCCAGCAGCCAAGGTACCAGGGAACCTAGCACAGATACGCAGTATTTT
-,-,TRBJ2-1,TRBV2,CASSEGQGRLNEQFF,TGTGCCAGCAGTGAAGGCCAGGGGCGTCTCAATGAGCAGTTCTTC
-,TRBD1,TRBJ2-7,TRBV23-1,CASSQPTGGEGGSYEQYF,TGCGCCAGCAGTCAACCCACAGGGGGCGAGGGAGGTTCCTACGAGCAGTACTTC
-,TRBD1,TRBJ2-7,TRBV5-4,CASSLAERQGLTYEQYF,TGTGCCAGCAGCTTGGCCGAGAGACAGGGGTTGACCTACGAGCAGTACTTC
-,TRBD1,TRBJ2-7,TRBV15,CATSTGTGGFEQYF,TGTGCCACCAGCACCGGGACAGGGGGTTTCGAGCAGTACTTC
-,-,TRBJ1-1,TRBV27,CASSPRAVREAFF,TGTGCCAGCAGTCCTCGGGCCGTCCGTGAAGCTTTCTTT